This record covers a single T cell receptor (beta chain). The target antigen is unknown. This CDR3 is built from 16 residues. Germline V lookup: CDR1 GTSNPN, CDR2 SVGIG (reference sequence). The V end lost 2 bases, the J end lost 3 bases, and 20 bases lay between the germline ends. This entry comes from a study of T cells after yellow fever vaccination. On the study more broadly: Low-cell-number fractions underwent preparation using SMART-Seq v4 Ultra Low Input. Study-wide points: One caveat is that FACS-sorted repertoires could contain abundant clonotypes contaminating from the bulk population. The CD4 compartment and the CD8 compartment contained a small share of clonotypes in common.

Each CDR3 protein is one row after TCRdb ran MiXCR on the 5' RACE reads. The sample yields under 550,000 distinct CDR3 sequences, less than 25% seen once. V gene TRBV30 combines with J gene TRBJ2-7; maybe TRBD1 (5 bases). This specimen consisted of PBMCs, obtained approximately 22 days after the first yellow fever vaccination. The sequence was obtained from a man between 18 and 35 years old who received the YFV17D yellow fever vaccine. The CDR3 sequence is CAWSPHYGQGDYEQYF. As DNA, the CDR3 is TGTGCCTGGAGTCCTCACTATGGTCAGGGCGACTACGAGCAGTACTTC. Looking up the rest from reference TRBV30 and TRBJ2-7 gives the full variable domain: SQTIHQWPATLVQPVGSPLSLECTVEGTSNPNLYWYRQAAGRGLQLLFYSVGIGQISSEVPQNLSASRPQDRQFILSSKKLLLSDSGFYLCAWSPHYGQGDYEQYFGPGTRLTVT.